This record looks at one T cell receptor beta chain sequence and its context. Its antigen is not known. These data belong to a study of cytomegalovirus exposure and HLA in healthy donors. The study, taken as a whole, reports: An analysis was carried out later, and it reportedly showed fewer N-insertions in an Asian-associated ancestry cluster than the roughly 670-donor mean.

13 Jbeta primers and 60 Vbeta primers were used for the PCR. Some clones are missing from TCRdb's copy, which holds only in-frame ones; the method was immunoSEQ multiplex PCR. The sample contains 95,000 to 150,000 clones, roughly 70% of which appear only once. CDR3 length: 14 amino acids. Germline lookup yields CDR1 SGHAT and CDR2 FQNNGV. With 1 base removed from V and 3 bases from J, the gap between germline ends came to 9 bases. Source material: PBMCs. The rearrangement joins TRBV11-2 to TRBJ2-5; the D gene is possibly TRBD1 (5 bases). The clonotype was recovered from a man aged 40-49 years in good health and CMV-seropositive. CDR3 nucleotides: TGTGCCAGCAGCTTAGGACCAGGGAAAGAGACCCAGTACTTC. Translation gives CASSLGPGKETQYF. Supplemented by reference TRBV11-2 and TRBJ2-5, the full variable domain reads EAGVAQSPRYKIIEKRQSVAFWCNPISGHATLYWYQQILGQGPKLLIQFQNNGVVDDSQLPKDRFSAERLKGVDSTLKIQPAKLEDSAVYLCASSLGPGKETQYFGPGTRLLVL.